The 18 T cell receptor beta chains in this list originate from one sample, sequenced in a study of T cells in Graves' hyperthyroidism and ophthalmopathy. RNA transcripts were the template for amplifying TCR beta CDR3 regions. A first-round RT-PCR of the TCR CDR3 used the HTBI primer set. TCRdb itself ran the multiplex PCR reads through MiXCR, one entry per CDR3 protein. The profile shows approximately 640,000 distinct CDR3 sequences, 17% of them singletons. The sequencing input was blood. These TCRs come from a man aged 50 to 59 with Graves' hyperthyroidism.

This clonotype was seen a handful of times. A clone one base away is much larger, so this may be a read error. The chain is built from TRBV29-1 and TRBJ1-1, with D hard to call. The CDR3 length is 13 residues. Germline CDR1 reads SQVTM; CDR2 reads ANQGSEA. The chain's CDR3 is CNVPSGSDTEAFF. CDR3 in DNA: TGCAACGTGCCTTCCGGGAGCGACACTGAAGCTTTCTTT.

This clonotype was seen ten or more times. The chain couples TRBV11-2 to TRBJ1-3; 7 bases line up with TRBD1. V lost 5 bases to trimming and J lost 0 bases; unmatched junction nucleotides: 7. Germline CDR1 reads SGHAT; CDR2 reads FQNNGV. This CDR3 is 16 amino acids long. The CDR3 nucleotides read TGTGCCAGCAGCGCAAGGACAGGCGCCTCTGGAAACACCATATATTTT. This codes for CASSARTGASGNTIYF.

This clonotype was counted between two and nine times. This chain uses TRBV19 with TRBJ2-3; 7 bases are a match to TRBD2. V trimming: 7 bases; J trimming: 2 bases; junction bases outside the gene matches: 3. Germline CDR1 reads LNHDA; CDR2 reads SQIVND (reference sequence). This CDR3 is built from 13 residues. CDR3 protein: CASKTSDTDTQYF. CDR3 DNA sequence: TGTGCCAGTAAAACTAGCGACACAGATACGCAGTATTTT.

This clonotype showed up many times. The chain recombines TRBV28 with TRBJ1-1; D might be TRBD1 (5 bases). Germline V lookup: CDR1 MDHEN, CDR2 SYDVKM. V gave up 7 bases and J gave up 12 bases, with 18 bases separating them. This CDR3 contains 12 residues. In nucleotides, the CDR3 is TGTGCCAGCACCTCAGCCAGGAGACAGACTTTCTTT. Translated: CASTSARRQTFF.

At least ten counts were recorded for this clonotype. The chain carries TRBV6-2 or TRBV6-3 and TRBJ2-7; D is ambiguous. This CDR3 spans 15 amino acids. Trimming stripped 7 bases from V and 6 bases from J, with 22 bases between. The germline V gene encodes CDR1 MNHEY and CDR2 SVGEGT. CDR3 nucleotides: TGTGCCAGCACTTCGAACCCCCTTATCACGGCCGAGCAGTACTTC. Its translation is CASTSNPLITAEQYF.

The gene calls are TRBV7-6 and TRBJ2-7, with D uncertain. Germline V gene lookup returns CDR1 SGHVS and CDR2 FNYEAQ. The CDR3 contains 16 residues. Trimming removed 5 bases from V and 2 bases from J, with 19 bases in between. The CDR3: CASSPPSTEVPYEQYF. CDR3 in DNA: TGTGCCAGCAGCCCTCCCTCCACAGAGGTCCCCTACGAGCAGTACTTC.

This rearrangement joins TRBV20-1 to TRBJ2-3; 7 bases map to TRBD2. Unmatched junction bases numbered 9, after V lost 1 base and J lost 2 bases. The CDR3 has 16 residues. Germline V gene sequence: CDR1 DFQATT, CDR2 SNEGSKA (reference sequence). This CDR3 is CSARAGTTYYTDTQYF. The CDR3 region has the DNA TGCAGTGCTAGAGCCGGGACTACCTATTACACAGATACGCAGTATTTT.

A remark on this clonotype: A much larger clonotype is one base distant, so this may be a read error. The chain joins TRBV19 to TRBJ2-7; D perhaps matches TRBD1 (6 bases). This CDR3 region has 17 residues. V was pared by 10 bases and J by 2 bases, with 27 bases between. CDR1 is LNHDA, CDR2 SQIVND, per germline (reference sequence). The CDR3 loop reads CATSTRPFLTGTYEQYF. In DNA form, the CDR3 reads TGTGCCACCAGTACCCGACCTTTTCTTACAGGGACCTACGAGCAGTACTTC.

The chain is built from TRBV9 and TRBJ2-3; D possibly corresponds to TRBD1 (6 bases). The V and J ends lost 0 bases and 2 bases respectively, with 13 bases between them. The CDR3 spans 16 residues. Germline V gene lookup returns CDR1 SGDLS and CDR2 YYNGEE. The CDR3 region is CASSVEGGTPTDTQYF. The CDR3 DNA sequence: TGTGCCAGCAGCGTAGAAGGTGGGACACCCACAGATACGCAGTATTTT.

In regard to this clonotype: A much larger clone differs from this one at a single base, so this may be a read error. The V call is TRBV11-2, the J call TRBJ2-7; the D is unclear. Looked up from germline, CDR1 is SGHAT and CDR2 is FQNNGV. The CDR3 totals 12 residues. The CDR3 loop reads CPSSATEYEQYF. DNA for the CDR3: TGTCCCAGCAGCGCAACAGAATACGAGCAGTACTTC.

This clonotype was found a few times. The chain joins TRBV28 to TRBJ1-4; D uncertain. Germline V gene data show CDR1 as MDHEN and CDR2 as SYDVKM. The CDR3 covers 13 residues. Trimming left V 11 bases short and J 8 bases short, with 18 bases between. Here the CDR3 DNA reads TGTGCCTCATCAGGAGCAGCATGGGAAAAACTGTTTTTT. Translating gives CASSGAAWEKLFF. The full variable domain, rest sourced from reference TRBV28 and TRBJ1-4, is DVKVTQSSRYLVKRTGEKVFLECVQDMDHENMFWYRQDPGLGLRLIYFSYDVKMKEKGDIPEGYSVSREKKERFSLILESASTNQTSMYLCASSGAAWEKLFFGSGTQLSVL.

This chain connects TRBV19 to TRBJ1-1; D possibly corresponds to TRBD1 (6 bases). CDR1 and CDR2 from the germline V gene are LNHDA and SQIVND (reference sequence). The CDR3 covers 16 residues. V lost 3 bases and J 2 bases, leaving 16 bases between the germline ends. The CDR3 region is CASSITGGGINTEAFF. Written as DNA, the CDR3 is TGTGCCAGTAGTATCACCGGGGGCGGTATCAACACTGAAGCTTTCTTT.

In this sample, this clonotype turned up a few times. The J gene is TRBJ2-6, the V gene TRBV2; 8 bases match TRBD1. This CDR3 is built from 14 residues. Germline CDR1 is SNHLY and CDR2 is FYNNEI. The ends lost 8 bases at V and 10 bases at J; junction bases unmatched: 10. As DNA, the CDR3 is TGTGCCAGCTTTCACAGGACAGGGAGTAACGTCCTGACTTTC. This translates into CASFHRTGSNVLTF.

This clonotype has more than one count but fewer than ten. A clone one base away is much larger, so this may be a read error. This chain uses TRBV28 with TRBJ2-7; TRBD2 matches 11 bases. CDR1 MDHEN and CDR2 SYDVKM come from the germline V gene. The CDR3 runs 16 residues. DNA for the CDR3: TGTGCCAGCAGTTTATGGGGGACTAGCGGATCCTACGAGCAGTGCTTC. It is translated as CASSLWGTSGSYEQCF.

This clonotype was seen at least ten times. This CDR3 reads CASSPREDYYNEQFF. CDR3 nucleotide sequence: TGTGCCAGCAGCCCCCGGGAGGACTACTACAATGAGCAGTTCTTC. V and J are TRBV7-2 and TRBJ2-1, with 7 bases identical to TRBD2. The CDR3 sequence is 15 residues long. Germline V gives CDR1 SGHTA, CDR2 FQGNSA. V was pared by 5 bases and J by 3 bases, with 7 bases of the junction left unmatched. The full variable domain, in which reference TRBV7-2 and TRBJ2-1 provide the parts outside the CDR3, is GAGVSQSPSNKVTEKGKDVELRCDPISGHTALYWYRQSLGQGLEFLIYFQGNSAPDKSGLPSDRFSAERTGGSVSTLTIQRTQQEDSAVYLCASSPREDYYNEQFFGPGTRLTVL.

This clonotype was seen at least ten times. V usage is TRBV20-1 and J usage is TRBJ2-1; 13 bases are a match to TRBD2. This CDR3 region has 16 residues. The germline V gene encodes CDR1 DFQATT and CDR2 SNEGSKA (reference sequence). The trim removed 2 bases at V and 3 bases at J, leaving 4 bases unmatched. The CDR3 bases are TGCAGTGCTAGATCTTGGACTAGCGGGGGCTACAATGAGCAGTTCTTC. Its translation is CSARSWTSGGYNEQFF.

This clonotype was seen at least ten times. The chain joins TRBV27 to TRBJ1-2; 9 bases match TRBD1. V shed 4 bases and J 7 bases; nucleotides not matched to a gene: 4. This CDR3 spans 13 amino acids. CDR1 is MNHEY, CDR2 SMNVEV, per germline (reference sequence). The CDR3: CASSSGQGSGYTF. As DNA, the CDR3 is TGTGCCAGCAGTTCGGGACAGGGCTCTGGCTACACCTTC.

This clonotype was counted at least ten times. The chain carries TRBV3-1 and TRBJ1-5, with no clear D. Germline V gene data show CDR1 as LGHDT and CDR2 as YNNKEL (reference sequence). V gave up 3 bases and J gave up 2 bases, with 11 bases separating them. This CDR3 has 15 residues. Here the CDR3 reads CASSQTPVGNQPQHF. CDR3 nucleotides: TGTGCCAGCAGCCAGACACCAGTGGGCAATCAGCCCCAGCATTTT.